This T cell receptor (beta chain) derives from a study of human T cells and chemical hapten exposure. Across the study: Patches that contained 0.01% DPC were applied to the upper back and read at 6 days. Overall study results and limits: Donors were affected by alopecia, so their immune reaction might vary from that of healthy individuals.

Time point given: patch test 1, 2 weeks after DPC sensitization. Documented treatment: therapeutic diphenylcyclopropenone sensitization with weekly scalp DPC. This clonotype was picked up a small number of times. What it binds is unknown. Study processing details: Samples had a median of around 88,000 TCRs, ranging about 23,224 to 700,000. A single record per CDR3 protein comes from TCRdb applying MiXCR to the RACE reads. In this record, the V and J calls reflect TCRdb's handling and not the investigators' own analysis. In the table there are 95,000 to 150,000 distinct CDR3 sequences, around 13% of which are singletons. The clonotype comes from a man in his late teens or twenties with alopecia areata. Some clones in this sample may be carry-over from other donors' samples. The sequencing used whole blood, collected in connection with sensitization to the hapten diphenylcyclopropenone (DPC).

CDR3 DNA sequence: TGTGCCACCAGTGATTTAGGAGGAGGCACAGATACGCAGTATTTT. Translation gives CATSDLGGGTDTQYF. This chain connects TRBV24-1 to TRBJ2-3; tentatively, D is TRBD2 (5 bases). Germline lookup yields CDR1 KGHDR and CDR2 SFDVKD. Trimming pared 1 base from V and 1 base from J, leaving 8 bases between. The CDR3 consists of 15 residues.